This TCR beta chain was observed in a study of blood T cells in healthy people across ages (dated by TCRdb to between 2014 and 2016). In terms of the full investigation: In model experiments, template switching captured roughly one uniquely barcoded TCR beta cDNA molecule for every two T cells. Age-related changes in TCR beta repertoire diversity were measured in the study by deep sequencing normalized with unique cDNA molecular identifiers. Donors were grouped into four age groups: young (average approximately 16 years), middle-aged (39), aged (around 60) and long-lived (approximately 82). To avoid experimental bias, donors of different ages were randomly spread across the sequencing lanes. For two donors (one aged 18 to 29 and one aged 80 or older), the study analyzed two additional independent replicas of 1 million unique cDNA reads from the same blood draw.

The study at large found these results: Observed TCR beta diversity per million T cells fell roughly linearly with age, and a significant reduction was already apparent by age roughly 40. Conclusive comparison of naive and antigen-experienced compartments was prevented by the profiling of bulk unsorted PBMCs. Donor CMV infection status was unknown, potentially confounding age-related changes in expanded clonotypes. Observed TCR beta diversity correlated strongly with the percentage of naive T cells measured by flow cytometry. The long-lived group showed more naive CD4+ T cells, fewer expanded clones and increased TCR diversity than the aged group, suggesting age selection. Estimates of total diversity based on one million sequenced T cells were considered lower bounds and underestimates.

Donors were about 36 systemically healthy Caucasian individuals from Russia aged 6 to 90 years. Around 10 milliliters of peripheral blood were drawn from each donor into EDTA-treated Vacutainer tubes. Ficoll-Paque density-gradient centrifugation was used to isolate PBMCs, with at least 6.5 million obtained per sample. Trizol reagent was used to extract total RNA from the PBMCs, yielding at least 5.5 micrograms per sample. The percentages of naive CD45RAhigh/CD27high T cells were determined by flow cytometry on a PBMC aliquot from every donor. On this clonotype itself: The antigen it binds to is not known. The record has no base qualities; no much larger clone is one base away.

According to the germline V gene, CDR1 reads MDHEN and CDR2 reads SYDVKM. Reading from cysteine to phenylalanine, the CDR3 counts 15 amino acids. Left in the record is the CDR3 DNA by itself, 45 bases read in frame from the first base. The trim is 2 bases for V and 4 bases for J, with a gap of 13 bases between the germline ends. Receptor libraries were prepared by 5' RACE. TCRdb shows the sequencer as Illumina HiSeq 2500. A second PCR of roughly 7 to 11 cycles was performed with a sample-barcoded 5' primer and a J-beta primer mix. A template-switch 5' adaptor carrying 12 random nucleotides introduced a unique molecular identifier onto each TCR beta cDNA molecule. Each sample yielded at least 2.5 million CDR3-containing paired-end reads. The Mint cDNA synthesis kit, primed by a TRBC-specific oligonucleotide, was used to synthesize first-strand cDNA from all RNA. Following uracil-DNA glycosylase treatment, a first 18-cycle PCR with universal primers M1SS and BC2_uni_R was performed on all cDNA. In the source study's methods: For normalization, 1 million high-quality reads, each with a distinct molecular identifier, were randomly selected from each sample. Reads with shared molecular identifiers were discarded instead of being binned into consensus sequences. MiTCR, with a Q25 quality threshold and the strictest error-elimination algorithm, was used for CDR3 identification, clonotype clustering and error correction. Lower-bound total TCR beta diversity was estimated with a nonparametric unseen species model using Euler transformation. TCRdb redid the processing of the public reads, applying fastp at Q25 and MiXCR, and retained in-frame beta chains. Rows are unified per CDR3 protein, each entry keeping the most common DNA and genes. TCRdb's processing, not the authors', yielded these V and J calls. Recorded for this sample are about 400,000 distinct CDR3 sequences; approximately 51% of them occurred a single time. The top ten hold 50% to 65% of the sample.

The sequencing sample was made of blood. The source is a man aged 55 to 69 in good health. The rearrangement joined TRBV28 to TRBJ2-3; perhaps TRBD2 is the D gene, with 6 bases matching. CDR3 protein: CASSLGGILSDTQYF. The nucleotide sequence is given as TGTGCCAGCAGTTTAGGCGGGATACTCTCAGATACGCAGTATTTT.